This TCR beta chain was retrieved from a study of regulatory T cells in long-lasting Graves disease. Per the germline V gene, CDR1 is MDHEN and CDR2 is SYDVKM. Deletions cut 10 bases from V and 4 bases from J, with 14 bases between. The CDR3 spans 12 residues. For TCR beta, libraries came from iRepertoire HTBI primers and Arm-PCR of CDR3 regions. MiXCR, run by TCRdb on the multiplex PCR reads, gives a single entry per CDR3 protein. In the table there are fewer than 450,000 distinct CDR3 sequences, under 25% of which are singletons. Stated time point: persistent/refractory GD, antithyroid drugs over 5 years with positive TRAb. Construction of the TCR library relied on RNA isolated from PBMCs. The source of the patients was an endocrinology department in Xi'an, China.

The chain couples TRBV28 to TRBJ2-7, with D possibly TRBD1 on 5 matching bases. This TCR came from a female donor with Graves disease. The starting material was peripheral blood mononuclear cells (PBMCs), obtained when the disease was refractory, from a patient treated with antithyroid drugs. In DNA form, the CDR3 reads TGTGCCACCCTGGGGCGCATGTACGAGCAGTACTTC. It yields the protein CATLGRMYEQYF.